This T cell receptor beta chain was observed in a study of STAT5B mutations in CD4+ large granular lymphocyte leukemia. Study results and caveats: Patient CD4-sorted repertoires looked more clonal than healthy CD4+ repertoires, even without putative leukemic clones.

Trimming took 3 bases from V and 0 from J, leaving 13 bases between them. There are 16 residues in the CDR3. Germline V lookup: CDR1 SGHNT, CDR2 YYREEE (reference sequence). Using immunoSEQ multiplex PCR, the repertoire was profiled, and TCRdb retains in-frame clones only, with some absent. Among tens of thousands of clones listed, more than 80% were seen once. As concerns this clone: Its antigen is not known.

Healthy controls were blood donor buffy coats. This sequence was found in a human donor in good health. The genes are TRBV5-4 and TRBJ2-4; D is perhaps TRBD2 (6 bases). The sequencing input was CD4+ T cells from blood buffy coats. CDR3 sequence (DNA): TGTGCCAGCAGCTCCGCGGGGACCTTAGCCAAAAACATTCAGTACTTC. Translation gives CASSSAGTLAKNIQYF.